A single sample gave rise to the 25 T cell receptor beta chains below, sequenced in a study of cytomegalovirus exposure and HLA in healthy donors. The study ran its PCR with 60 Vbeta and 13 Jbeta primers. Data came from immunoSEQ multiplex PCR; TCRdb stores just in-frame clones and leaves some out. The sample lists some 150,000 clones, 72% seen once, with under 5.5% in the top ten. The sequencing input was PBMCs. These receptors were obtained from a man in his forties or fifties in good health and CMV-seropositive.

CDR3 protein: CASSRGGEETQYF. CDR3 in DNA: TGTGCCAGCAGCCGTGGAGGGGAGGAGACCCAGTACTTC. V gene TRBV6-6 combines with J gene TRBJ2-5; D is perhaps TRBD2 (6 bases). V gave up 6 bases and J gave up 5 bases, with 13 bases separating them. Germline V CDR1 and CDR2: MNHNY, SVGAGI (reference sequence). CDR3 size: 13 residues.

The chain links TRBV29-1 to TRBJ1-4; 7 positions agree with TRBD1. The germline V gene has CDR1 SQVTM and CDR2 ANQGSEA. The CDR3 extends over 12 amino acids. J was trimmed by 6 bases and V by 7 bases; bases with no gene match: 5. The chain's CDR3 is CSGTGLDEKLFF. As DNA, the CDR3 is TGCAGCGGGACAGGACTGGATGAAAAACTGTTTTTT.

V usage is TRBV6-1 and J usage is TRBJ1-5; 7 bases fit TRBD1. Germline values: CDR1 MNHNS, CDR2 SASEGT. There are 15 residues in the CDR3. V shed 2 bases, J shed 6 bases, and the junction held 7 bases outside the gene matches. CDR3 region: CASSEKGRGPQPQHF. CDR3 bases: TGTGCCAGCAGTGAAAAGGGAAGGGGGCCTCAGCCCCAGCATTTT.

This clone was detected only once. The genes are TRBV25-1 and TRBJ2-3, with D maybe TRBD2 (6 bases). The CDR3 is 14 amino acids. CDR1 MGHDK and CDR2 SYGVNS come from the germline V gene. V lost 4 bases to trimming and J lost 7 bases, with 15 bases between them. The CDR3 DNA sequence: TGTGCCAGCAGTGTGGGCGTCGGGGGATATACGCAGTATTTT. Its protein is CASSVGVGGYTQYF.

The chain is built from TRBV4-1 and TRBJ1-4; TRBD1 matches 9 bases. The V gene's germline CDR1 is MGHRA and CDR2 YSYEKL. V shed 5 bases, J shed 7 bases, and the junction held 8 bases outside the gene matches. This CDR3 region has 15 residues. CDR3: CASSVPGTGSEKLFF. The DNA for the CDR3 is TGCGCCAGCAGCGTCCCCGGGACAGGGTCTGAAAAACTGTTTTTT.

Here the CDR3 DNA reads TGTGCCAGCAGCCGCTGGGGCAGAATGAACACTGAAGCTTTCTTT. Its protein product is CASSRWGRMNTEAFF. The V call is TRBV13, the J call TRBJ1-1; possible D gene TRBD1, 5 bases. The germline CDR1 and CDR2 sequences are PRHDT and FYEKMQ (reference sequence). The CDR3 has 15 residues. V lost 5 bases, J lost 0 bases, and 13 bases lay in between.

This clone was seen a few times. This chain links TRBV14 with TRBJ2-1, with 9 bases identical to TRBD2. The CDR3 runs to 17 residues. Trimming at V came to 4 bases and at J to 7 bases, leaving 14 bases not matched to a gene. The germline CDR1 and CDR2 sequences are SGHDN and FVKESK. CDR3 region: CASSRPWTSEKGNEQFF. In DNA, the CDR3 is TGTGCCAGCAGCCGACCTTGGACTAGCGAAAAAGGTAATGAGCAGTTCTTC.

The V and J genes are TRBV6-1 and TRBJ2-5; 9 bases map to TRBD1. Germline trimming cut 4 bases from V and 5 bases from J; bases unmatched to any gene: 5. This CDR3 comprises 14 residues. Germline assignment: CDR1 MNHNS and CDR2 SASEGT. The CDR3 loop is CASSVQGAKETQYF. CDR3 nucleotide sequence: TGTGCCAGCAGTGTACAGGGGGCAAAGGAGACCCAGTACTTC.

This clone has a single count. This chain uses TRBV2 with TRBJ2-3; the match to TRBD1 covers 9 bases. The junction had 5 bases not matched to a gene; V was cut back by 5 bases and J by 2 bases. The CDR3 spans 15 residues. Germline CDR1 is SNHLY and CDR2 is FYNNEI. In nucleotides, the CDR3 is TGTGCCAGCAGTTGGGGGGACAGGGCCACAGATACGCAGTATTTT. Its protein is CASSWGDRATDTQYF.

This clone turned up a few times. Other DNA variants within this sample encode the same CDR3. The chain is built from TRBV18 and TRBJ2-7; 10 positions match TRBD1. This CDR3 has 14 amino acids. In germline, CDR1 is KGHSH, CDR2 LQKENI. V lost 3 bases, J lost 5 bases, and 4 bases stayed unmatched. The CDR3 is CASSPRQGADEQYF. The DNA for the CDR3 is TGTGCCAGCTCACCGCGACAGGGGGCCGACGAGCAGTACTTC.

This clone was recorded a few times. This chain joins TRBV5-1 and TRBJ1-2; no clear D. CDR3 size: 15 residues. The germline gives CDR1 SGHRS, CDR2 YFSETQ. Trimming shortened V by 4 bases and J by 3 bases, and 16 bases separated the two germline ends. The CDR3 DNA reads as TGCGCCAGCAGCCCGAATGCGGTCGGAGACTATGGCTACACCTTC. Translated: CASSPNAVGDYGYTF.

This clone occurred once. The chain has TRBV18 and TRBJ2-2, with D perhaps TRBD1 (5 bases). CDR3 length: 12 amino acids. V lost 4 bases and J 9 bases, leaving 9 bases between the germline ends. CDR1 is KGHSH and CDR2 is LQKENI in the germline V gene. CDR3 DNA sequence: TGTGCCAGCTCACAGGGGTTCCGGGAGCTGTTTTTT. It encodes CASSQGFRELFF.

This clone was recorded a few times. This chain links TRBV6-5 with TRBJ1-2, with 7 nucleotides matching TRBD1. The ends lost 2 bases at V and 6 bases at J; junction bases unmatched: 9. CDR1 and CDR2 from the germline V gene are MNHEY and SVGAGI. The CDR3 has 15 residues. CDR3 nucleotide sequence: TGTGCCAGCAGTTACCAGATTGACAGGGTGGATGGCTACACCTTC. Residues: CASSYQIDRVDGYTF.

V is TRBV10-3 and J is TRBJ2-5; D is perhaps TRBD2 (6 bases). Trimming took 4 bases from V and 2 from J, leaving 8 bases between them. The CDR3 spans 13 residues. Germline V gene data show CDR1 as ENHRY and CDR2 as SYGVKD. CDR3 in DNA: TGTGCCATCAGTGGGGGGGATCAAGAGACCCAGTACTTC. Translation gives CAISGGDQETQYF.

This clone was counted only a few times. The V gene is TRBV10-1, the J gene TRBJ2-3, with 9 bases lining up with TRBD2. The germline gives CDR1 WNHNN, CDR2 SYGVQD (reference sequence). The length of the CDR3 is 16 residues. V lost 3 bases, J lost 4 bases, and 8 bases stayed unmatched. The CDR3 DNA sequence: TGCGCCAGCAGTGATAGTAGCGGGGGAGAATCAGATACGCAGTATTTT. Translating it yields CASSDSSGGESDTQYF.

The rearrangement joins TRBV28 to TRBJ1-5; the D is unclear. The CDR3 has 12 amino acids. Germline assignment: CDR1 MDHEN and CDR2 SYDVKM. V lost 7 bases and J lost 4, with 8 bases in between. CDR3 in amino acids: CASKELNQPQHF. The CDR3 DNA reads TGTGCCAGCAAGGAACTAAATCAGCCCCAGCATTTT.

The chain employs TRBV6-1 and TRBJ2-4; 8 positions agree with TRBD1. Trimming removed 1 base from V and 0 bases from J; junction bases left unmatched: 14. Germline V gives CDR1 MNHNS, CDR2 SASEGT. This CDR3 has 20 amino acids. The CDR3: CASSEDVAGQAKLAKNIQYF. The CDR3, as DNA: TGTGCCAGCAGTGAAGATGTCGCGGGACAGGCCAAGCTAGCCAAAAACATTCAGTACTTC.

The J gene is TRBJ2-5, the V gene TRBV11-2; perhaps TRBD1 as D (7 bases). Germline loops: CDR1 SGHAT, CDR2 FQNNGV. Trimming took off 4 bases at V and 3 bases at J, with 15 bases between the two ends. CDR3 length: 15 residues. The CDR3 loop reads CASSSNGGQKETQYF. The DNA for the CDR3 is TGTGCCAGCAGCTCCAACGGGGGACAGAAAGAGACCCAGTACTTC.

The chain carries TRBV2 and TRBJ2-7; tentative D call: TRBD2 (5 bases). CDR1 SNHLY and CDR2 FYNNEI come from the germline V gene. Trimming stripped 7 bases from V and 7 bases from J, with 17 bases between. This CDR3 has 13 residues. CDR3 DNA: TGTGCCAGCAATCCTATACGGACGGGGGAGCAGTACTTC. The encoded protein is CASNPIRTGEQYF.

V is TRBV27 and J is TRBJ2-2; 7 nucleotides match TRBD1. The CDR3 is 14 amino acids. The germline gives CDR1 MNHEY, CDR2 SMNVEV (reference sequence). V was clipped by 7 bases and J by 5 bases; unmatched bases: 7. The CDR3 region has the DNA TGTGCCAGCACGTTACAGGGGTTGACCGGGGAGCTGTTTTTT. Amino acids: CASTLQGLTGELFF.

V usage is TRBV9 and J usage is TRBJ2-7, with 8 positions matching TRBD2. J lost 7 bases, V lost 0 bases, and 6 bases had no gene match. In germline, CDR1 is SGDLS, CDR2 YYNGEE. The CDR3 is 14 residues long. CDR3 sequence reads: CASSVVDGGGEQYF. For the CDR3, the DNA is TGTGCCAGCAGCGTAGTTGACGGGGGGGGTGAGCAGTACTTC.

The chain carries TRBV9 and TRBJ1-4; TRBD1 matches 9 bases. Per the germline V gene, CDR1 is SGDLS and CDR2 is YYNGEE. This CDR3 has 14 amino acids. With V trimmed by 4 bases and J by 9 bases, 7 bases remained unmatched. The CDR3 is CASSSGTGMKKLFF. The DNA of the CDR3 is TGTGCCAGCAGCTCCGGGACAGGGATGAAAAAACTGTTTTTT.

The rearrangement links TRBV5-1 to TRBJ2-3; 11 nucleotides agree with TRBD2. V was clipped by 4 bases and J by 2 bases; unmatched bases: 6. Germline values: CDR1 SGHRS, CDR2 YFSETQ. CDR3 length equals 16 residues. Here the CDR3 DNA reads TGCGCCAGCAGCCCCACTAGCGGGGGATCCACAGATACGCAGTATTTT. This encodes CASSPTSGGSTDTQYF.

The chain has TRBV28 and TRBJ1-1; D uncertain. Germline loops: CDR1 MDHEN, CDR2 SYDVKM. CDR3 length equals 13 residues. Trimming took 1 base from V and 11 from J, leaving 14 bases between them. The CDR3, as DNA: TGTGCCAGCAGTTTATTTGGGTCGGGAGGCGCTTTCTTT. As protein: CASSLFGSGGAFF.

The genes are TRBV14 and TRBJ2-7; 10 bases fit TRBD2. Germline V gene sequence: CDR1 SGHDN, CDR2 FVKESK. This CDR3 comprises 15 residues. The junction had 4 bases not matched to a gene; V was cut back by 4 bases and J by 1 base. CDR3 residues: CASSPLAGVSYEQYF. CDR3 nucleotides: TGTGCCAGCAGCCCTCTAGCGGGAGTGTCCTACGAGCAGTACTTC.